Below, 3 T cell receptor beta chains from the same sample are listed, as sequenced in a study of blood T cell repertoires in COVID-19. Assay used: immunoSEQ multiplex PCR; TCRdb lists only in-frame clones, some missing. This table holds some 180,000 clones, roughly 93% found once. The sequencing input was peripheral blood. The receptors come from a man aged 18-30 years with COVID-19, enrolled during active disease.

This chain joins TRBV3-1 (or the pseudogene TRBV3-2) and TRBJ2-5, with 7 bases matching TRBD2. The length of the CDR3 is 17 residues. CDR1 and CDR2 from the germline V gene are LGHDT and YNNKEL (reference sequence). After removal of 3 bases from V and 3 bases from J, the junction contained 13 bases not matched to a gene. The chain's CDR3 is CASSHRGGAGEEETQYF. The DNA for the CDR3 is TGTGCCAGCAGCCATCGGGGAGGGGCGGGAGAGGAAGAGACCCAGTACTTC.

This clone was picked up one time. Here the CDR3 reads CASSYRDGGLAVFYNEQFF. In nucleotides, the CDR3 is TGTGCCAGCAGTTACCGGGACGGGGGACTCGCGGTGTTTTACAATGAGCAGTTCTTC. This chain links TRBV6-2 or TRBV6-3 with TRBJ2-1; a possible D gene is TRBD2 (6 bases). The length of the CDR3 is 19 residues. Germline V gene lookup returns CDR1 MNHEY and CDR2 SVGEGT. V was clipped by 2 bases and J by 4 bases, with 24 bases between them.

The chain couples TRBV7-8 to TRBJ2-1, with D perhaps matching TRBD2 (5 bases). This CDR3 region has 16 residues. Deletions cut 5 bases from V and 5 bases from J, with 19 bases between. CDR1 and CDR2 from the germline V gene are SGHVS and FQNEAQ. The CDR3 here is CASSRPRAKPDNEQFF. The CDR3 coding sequence is TGTGCCAGCAGCCGTCCGAGGGCAAAGCCTGACAATGAGCAGTTCTTC. Full variable domain (missing parts from reference TRBV7-8 and TRBJ2-1): GAGVSQSPRYKVAKRGQDVALRCDPISGHVSLFWYQQALGQGPEFLTYFQNEAQLDKSGLPSDRFFAERPEGSVSTLKIQRTQQEDSAVYLCASSRPRAKPDNEQFFGPGTRLTVL.